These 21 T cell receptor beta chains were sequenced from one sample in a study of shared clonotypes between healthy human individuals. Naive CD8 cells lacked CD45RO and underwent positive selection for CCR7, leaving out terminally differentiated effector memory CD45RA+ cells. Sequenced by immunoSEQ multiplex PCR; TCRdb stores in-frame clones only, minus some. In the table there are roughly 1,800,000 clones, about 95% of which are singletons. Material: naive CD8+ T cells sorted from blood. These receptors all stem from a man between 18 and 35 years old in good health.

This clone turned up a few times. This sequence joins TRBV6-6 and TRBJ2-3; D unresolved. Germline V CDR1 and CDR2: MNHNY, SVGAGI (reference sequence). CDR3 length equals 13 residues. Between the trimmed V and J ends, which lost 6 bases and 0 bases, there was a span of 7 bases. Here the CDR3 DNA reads TGTGCCAGCAGGGGTTTGAGCACAGATACGCAGTATTTT. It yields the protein CASRGLSTDTQYF.

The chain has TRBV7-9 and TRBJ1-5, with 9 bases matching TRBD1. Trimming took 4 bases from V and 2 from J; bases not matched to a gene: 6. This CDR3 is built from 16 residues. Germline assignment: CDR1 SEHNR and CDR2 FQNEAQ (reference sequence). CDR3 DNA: TGTGCCAGCAGCTCACCAACAGGGGGCGGCAATCAGCCCCAGCATTTT. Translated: CASSSPTGGGNQPQHF.

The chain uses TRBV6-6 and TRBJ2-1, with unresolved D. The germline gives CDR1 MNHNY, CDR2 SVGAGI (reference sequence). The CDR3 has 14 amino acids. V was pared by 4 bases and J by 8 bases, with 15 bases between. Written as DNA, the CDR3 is TGTGCCAGCAGTTCCGGCGGAGAAGGGCATGAGCAGTTCTTC. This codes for CASSSGGEGHEQFF.

The CDR3: CASSLGQGVGKNIQYF. CDR3 DNA sequence: TGTGCCAGCAGCTTAGGGCAGGGAGTAGGCAAAAACATTCAGTACTTC. The chain recombines TRBV7-9 with TRBJ2-4, with D perhaps being TRBD1 or TRBD2 (5 bases each). The CDR3 extends over 16 amino acids. Germline CDR1 reads SEHNR; CDR2 reads FQNEAQ (reference sequence). With 1 base removed from V and 3 bases from J, the gap between germline ends came to 13 bases.

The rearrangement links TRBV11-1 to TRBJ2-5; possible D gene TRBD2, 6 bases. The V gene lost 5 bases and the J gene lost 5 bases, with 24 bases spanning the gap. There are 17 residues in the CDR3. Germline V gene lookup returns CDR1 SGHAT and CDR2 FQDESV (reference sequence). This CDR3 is CASSPPQGLLPGETQYF. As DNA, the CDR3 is TGTGCCAGCAGCCCCCCCCAGGGACTTTTACCCGGGGAGACCCAGTACTTC. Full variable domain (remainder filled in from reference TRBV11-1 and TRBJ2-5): EAEVAQSPRYKITEKSQAVAFWCDPISGHATLYWYRQILGQGPELLVQFQDESVVDDSQLPKDRFSAERLKGVDSTLKIQPAELGDSAMYLCASSPPQGLLPGETQYFGPGTRLLVL.

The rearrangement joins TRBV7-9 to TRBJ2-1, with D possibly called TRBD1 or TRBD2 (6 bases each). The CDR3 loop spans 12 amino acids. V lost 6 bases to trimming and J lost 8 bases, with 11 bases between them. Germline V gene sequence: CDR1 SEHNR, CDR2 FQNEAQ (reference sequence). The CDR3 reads CASSWGAYEQFF. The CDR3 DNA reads TGTGCCAGCAGTTGGGGGGCGTATGAGCAGTTCTTC.

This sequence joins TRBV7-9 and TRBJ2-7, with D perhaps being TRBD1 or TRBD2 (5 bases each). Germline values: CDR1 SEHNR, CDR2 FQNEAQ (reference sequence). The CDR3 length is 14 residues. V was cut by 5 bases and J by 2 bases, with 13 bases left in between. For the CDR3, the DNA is TGTGCCAGCAGCCGGGACGGATTGACCTACGAGCAGTACTTC. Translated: CASSRDGLTYEQYF.

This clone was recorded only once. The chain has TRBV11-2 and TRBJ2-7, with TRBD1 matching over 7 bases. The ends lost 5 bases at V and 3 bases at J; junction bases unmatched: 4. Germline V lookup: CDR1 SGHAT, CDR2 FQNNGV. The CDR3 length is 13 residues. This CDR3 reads CASSVGTDYEQYF. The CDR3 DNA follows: TGTGCCAGCAGCGTGGGGACAGACTACGAGCAGTACTTC.

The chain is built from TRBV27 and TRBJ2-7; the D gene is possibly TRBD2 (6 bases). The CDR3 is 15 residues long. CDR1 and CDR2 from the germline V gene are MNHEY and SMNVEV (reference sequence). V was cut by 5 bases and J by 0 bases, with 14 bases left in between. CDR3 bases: TGTGCCAGCAGTAAAACAGTCGGGAGCTCCTACGAGCAGTACTTC. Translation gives CASSKTVGSSYEQYF.

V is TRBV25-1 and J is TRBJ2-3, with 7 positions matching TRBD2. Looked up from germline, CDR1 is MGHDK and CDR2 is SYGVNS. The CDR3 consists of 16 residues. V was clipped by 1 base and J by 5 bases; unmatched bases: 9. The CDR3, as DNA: TGTGCCAGCAGTGAATCGGCTAGCGGTGCTGGAGATACGCAGTATTTT. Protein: CASSESASGAGDTQYF.

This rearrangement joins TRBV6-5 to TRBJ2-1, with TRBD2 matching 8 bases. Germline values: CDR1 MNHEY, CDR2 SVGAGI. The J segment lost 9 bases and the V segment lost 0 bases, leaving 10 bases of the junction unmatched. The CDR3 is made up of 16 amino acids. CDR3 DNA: TGTGCCAGCAGTTACTCTTTTAGCGGGGTCGGCGGTGAGCAGTTCTTC. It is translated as CASSYSFSGVGGEQFF.

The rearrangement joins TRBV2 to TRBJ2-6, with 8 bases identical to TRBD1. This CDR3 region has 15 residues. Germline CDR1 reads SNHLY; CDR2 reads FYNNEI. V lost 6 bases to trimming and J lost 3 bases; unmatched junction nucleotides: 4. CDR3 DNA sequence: TGTGCCAGCAGGCCAGGGGGCGGTGGGGCCAACGTCCTGACTTTC. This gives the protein CASRPGGGGANVLTF.

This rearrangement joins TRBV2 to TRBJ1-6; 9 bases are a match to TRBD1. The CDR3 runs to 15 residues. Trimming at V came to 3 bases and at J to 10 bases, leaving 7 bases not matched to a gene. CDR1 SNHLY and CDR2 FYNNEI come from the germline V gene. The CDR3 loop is CASSEGQGFGSPLHF. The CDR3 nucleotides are TGTGCCAGCAGTGAGGGACAGGGTTTCGGATCACCCCTCCACTTT.

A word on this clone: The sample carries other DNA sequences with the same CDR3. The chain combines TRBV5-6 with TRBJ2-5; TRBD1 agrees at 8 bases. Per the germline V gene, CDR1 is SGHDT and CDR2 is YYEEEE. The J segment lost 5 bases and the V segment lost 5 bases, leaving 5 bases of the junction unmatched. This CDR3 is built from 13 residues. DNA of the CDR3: TGTGCCAGCAGTTTTGGACAGGGTGAGACCCAGTACTTC. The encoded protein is CASSFGQGETQYF.

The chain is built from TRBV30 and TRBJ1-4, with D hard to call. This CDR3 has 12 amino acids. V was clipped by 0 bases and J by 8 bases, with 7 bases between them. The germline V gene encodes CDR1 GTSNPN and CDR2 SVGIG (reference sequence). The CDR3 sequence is CAWSVRGEKLFF. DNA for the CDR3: TGTGCCTGGAGTGTACGGGGAGAAAAACTGTTTTTT.

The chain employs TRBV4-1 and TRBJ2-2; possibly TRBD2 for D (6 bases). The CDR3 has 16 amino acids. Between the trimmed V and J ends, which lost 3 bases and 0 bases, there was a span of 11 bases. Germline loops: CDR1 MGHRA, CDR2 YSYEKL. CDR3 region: CASSQIAAANTGELFF. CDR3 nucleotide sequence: TGCGCCAGCAGCCAGATAGCGGCCGCGAACACCGGGGAGCTGTTTTTT.

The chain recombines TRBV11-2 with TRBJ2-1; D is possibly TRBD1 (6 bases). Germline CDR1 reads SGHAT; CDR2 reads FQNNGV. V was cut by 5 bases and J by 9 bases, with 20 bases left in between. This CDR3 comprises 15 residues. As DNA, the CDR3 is TGTGCCAGCAGCACCTCTGGGGCAGGGGTCAGTGAGCAGTTCTTC. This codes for CASSTSGAGVSEQFF.

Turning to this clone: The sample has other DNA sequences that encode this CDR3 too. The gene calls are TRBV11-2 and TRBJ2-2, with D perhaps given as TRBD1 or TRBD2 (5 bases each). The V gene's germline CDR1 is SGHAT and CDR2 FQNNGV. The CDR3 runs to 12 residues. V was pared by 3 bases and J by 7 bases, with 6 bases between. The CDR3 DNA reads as TGTGCCAGCAGCTTTGGGGGCGGGGAGCTGTTTTTT. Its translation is CASSFGGGELFF.

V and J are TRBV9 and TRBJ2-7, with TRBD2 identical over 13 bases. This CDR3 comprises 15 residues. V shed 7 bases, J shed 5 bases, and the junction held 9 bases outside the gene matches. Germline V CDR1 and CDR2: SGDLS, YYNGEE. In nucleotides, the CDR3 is TGTGCCAGCGGATTGACTAGCGGGGGGTACCACGAGCAGTACTTC. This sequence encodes CASGLTSGGYHEQYF.

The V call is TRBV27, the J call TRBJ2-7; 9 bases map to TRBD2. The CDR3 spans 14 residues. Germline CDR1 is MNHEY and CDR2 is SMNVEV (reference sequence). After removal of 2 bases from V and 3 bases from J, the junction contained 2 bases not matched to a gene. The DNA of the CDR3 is TGTGCCAGCAGTTTAGGGACTAGCCACTACGAGCAGTACTTC. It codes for CASSLGTSHYEQYF.

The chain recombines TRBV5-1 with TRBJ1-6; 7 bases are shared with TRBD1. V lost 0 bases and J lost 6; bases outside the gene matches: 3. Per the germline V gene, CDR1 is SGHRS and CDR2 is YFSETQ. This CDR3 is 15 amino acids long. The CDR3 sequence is CASSLVAGGNSPLHF. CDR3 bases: TGCGCCAGCAGCTTGGTCGCAGGGGGTAATTCACCCCTCCACTTT.